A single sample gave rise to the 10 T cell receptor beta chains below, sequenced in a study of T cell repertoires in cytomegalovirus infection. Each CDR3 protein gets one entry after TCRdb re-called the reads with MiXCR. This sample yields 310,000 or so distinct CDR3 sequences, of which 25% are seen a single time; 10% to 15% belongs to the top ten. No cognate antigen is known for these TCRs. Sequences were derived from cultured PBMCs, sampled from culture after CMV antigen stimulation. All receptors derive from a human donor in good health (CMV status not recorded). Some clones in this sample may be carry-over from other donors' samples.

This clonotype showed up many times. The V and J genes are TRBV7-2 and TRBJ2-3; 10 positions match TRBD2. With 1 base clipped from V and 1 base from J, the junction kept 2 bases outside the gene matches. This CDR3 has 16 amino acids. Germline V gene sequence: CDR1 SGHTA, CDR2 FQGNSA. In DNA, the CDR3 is TGTGCCAGCAGCTTAGGGACTAGCGGCCGCACAGATACGCAGTATTTT. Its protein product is CASSLGTSGRTDTQYF.

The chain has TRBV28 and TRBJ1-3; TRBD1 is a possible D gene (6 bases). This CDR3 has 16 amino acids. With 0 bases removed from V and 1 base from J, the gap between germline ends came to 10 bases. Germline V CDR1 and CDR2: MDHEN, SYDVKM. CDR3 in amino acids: CASSLWRGASGNTIYF. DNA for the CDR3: TGTGCCAGCAGTTTATGGAGGGGGGCGTCTGGAAACACCATATATTTT.

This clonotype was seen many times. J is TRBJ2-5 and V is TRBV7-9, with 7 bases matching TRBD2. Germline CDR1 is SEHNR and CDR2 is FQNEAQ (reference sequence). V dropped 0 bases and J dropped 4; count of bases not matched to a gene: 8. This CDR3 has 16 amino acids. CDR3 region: CASSLAEREEGETQYF. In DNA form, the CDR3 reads TGTGCCAGCAGCTTAGCAGAACGGGAGGAGGGAGAGACCCAGTACTTC.

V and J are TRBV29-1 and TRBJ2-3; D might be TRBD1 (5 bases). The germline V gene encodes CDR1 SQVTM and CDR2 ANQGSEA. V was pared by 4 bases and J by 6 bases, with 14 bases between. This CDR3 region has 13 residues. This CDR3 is CSVAAGQTDTQYF. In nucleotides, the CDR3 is TGCAGCGTTGCCGCAGGACAAACGGATACGCAGTATTTT.

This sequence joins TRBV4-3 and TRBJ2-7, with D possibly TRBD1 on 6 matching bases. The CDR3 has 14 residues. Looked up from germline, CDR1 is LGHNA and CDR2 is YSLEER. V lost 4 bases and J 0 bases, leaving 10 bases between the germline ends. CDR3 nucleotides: TGCGCCAGCAGCCGAGGACAGTACTCCTACGAGCAGTACTTC. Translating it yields CASSRGQYSYEQYF.

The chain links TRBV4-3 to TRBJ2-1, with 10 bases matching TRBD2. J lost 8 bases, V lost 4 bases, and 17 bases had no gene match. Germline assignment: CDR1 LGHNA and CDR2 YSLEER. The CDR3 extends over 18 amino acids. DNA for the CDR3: TGCGCCAGCAGCCCCTTAGAGGTACCTAGCGGGAGTTTGTATGAGCAGTTCTTC. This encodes CASSPLEVPSGSLYEQFF.

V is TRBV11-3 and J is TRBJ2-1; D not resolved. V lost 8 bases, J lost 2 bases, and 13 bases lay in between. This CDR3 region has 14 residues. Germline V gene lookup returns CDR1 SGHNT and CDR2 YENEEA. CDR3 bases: TGTGCCAGCGGGCTGTCAGGACCCTACAATGAGCAGTTCTTC. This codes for CASGLSGPYNEQFF.

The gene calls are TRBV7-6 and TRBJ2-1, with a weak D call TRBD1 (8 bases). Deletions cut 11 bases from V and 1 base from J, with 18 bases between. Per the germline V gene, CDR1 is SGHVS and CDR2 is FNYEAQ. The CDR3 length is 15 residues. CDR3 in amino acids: CAVAGGGSSYNEQFF. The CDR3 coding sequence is TGTGCCGTTGCAGGGGGCGGGAGTTCCTACAATGAGCAGTTCTTC.

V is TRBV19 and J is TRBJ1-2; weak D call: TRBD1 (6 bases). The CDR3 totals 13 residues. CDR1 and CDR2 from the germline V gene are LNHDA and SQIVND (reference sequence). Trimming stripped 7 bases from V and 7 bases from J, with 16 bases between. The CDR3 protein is CASNRGGGSGYTF. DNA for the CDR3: TGTGCCAGTAATCGCGGCGGGGGCTCTGGCTACACCTTC.

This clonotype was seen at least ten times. CDR3 DNA: TGTGCCAGCAGTCCACTCTTCGGGGCGGCCGGCTCCTACGAGCAGTACTTC. Translated: CASSPLFGAAGSYEQYF. V and J are TRBV12-3 or TRBV12-4 and TRBJ2-7, with D possibly called TRBD1 or TRBD2 (5 bases each). The CDR3 has 17 amino acids. Trimming took 5 bases from V and 0 from J, leaving 20 bases between them.